This T cell receptor (beta chain) emerged from a study of blood T cell repertoires in COVID-19. CDR1 is LGHNA, CDR2 YNFKEQ, per germline. This CDR3 contains 17 residues. The trim removed 0 bases at V and 1 base at J, leaving 7 bases unmatched. This table comes from immunoSEQ multiplex PCR, and its TCRdb copy is limited to in-frame clones, with some not included. The table lists 100,000 or so clones, approximately 83% of them singletons, with around 4.5% in the top ten. This TCR came from a man in his fifties or sixties with acute or convalescent COVID-19. The V call is TRBV4-2, the J call TRBJ1-2, with 8 bases identical to TRBD1. The specimen was peripheral blood. CDR3 DNA sequence: TGTGCCAGCAGCCAAGATACCAGGGGGCAAGGTAACTATGGCTACACCTTC. Translating gives CASSQDTRGQGNYGYTF.